This passage covers 27 T cell receptor beta chains from one sample sequenced in a study of shared clonotypes between healthy human individuals. The table came from immunoSEQ multiplex PCR; TCRdb's copy has only in-frame clones and leaves some out. The sample lists about 2,100,000 clones; 85% to 95% were seen once. Naive CD8 cells comprised CD45RO-negative, CCR7-positively selected cells, excluding terminally differentiated effector memory CD45RA+ cells. Material: naive CD8+ T cells from PBMCs. Receptor source: a man younger than 35 in good health. Some clones in this sample may be carry-over from other donors' samples.

The rearrangement joins TRBV4-2 to TRBJ2-7, with 7 nucleotides matching TRBD2. Germline V gene sequence: CDR1 LGHNA, CDR2 YNFKEQ. J lost 1 base, V lost 0 bases, and 3 bases had no gene match. This CDR3 is 15 amino acids long. The DNA for the CDR3 is TGTGCCAGCAGCCAAGATCCGGGACTATCCTACGAGCAGTACTTC. This gives the protein CASSQDPGLSYEQYF.

CDR3 residues: CASVPRAGSNTGELFF. As DNA, the CDR3 is TGTGCCAGCGTGCCCCGCGCGGGATCGAACACCGGGGAGCTGTTTTTT. The V and J genes are TRBV28 and TRBJ2-2, with D possibly TRBD2 on 6 matching bases. The CDR3 consists of 16 residues. V lost 8 bases to trimming and J lost 0 bases, with 16 bases between them. CDR1 MDHEN and CDR2 SYDVKM come from the germline V gene.

The chain employs TRBV4-3 and TRBJ2-1; no firm D call. CDR1 is LGHNA, CDR2 YSLEER, per germline. V was shortened by 0 bases and J by 9 bases, with 15 bases between the two germline ends. The CDR3 runs to 15 residues. CDR3 nucleotides: TGCGCCAGCAGCCAAGATCCCGGGTTTCTCGGTGAGCAGTTCTTC. Its protein product is CASSQDPGFLGEQFF.

The table lists this clone with a few counts. The chain recombines TRBV7-9 with TRBJ1-4; D possibly corresponds to TRBD1 (5 bases). This CDR3 has 15 residues. The V gene lost 1 base and the J gene lost 5 bases, with 11 bases spanning the gap. Looked up from germline, CDR1 is SEHNR and CDR2 is FQNEAQ (reference sequence). The CDR3 region is CASSLGLGENEKLFF. CDR3 DNA: TGTGCCAGCAGCTTAGGATTGGGGGAGAATGAAAAACTGTTTTTT.

The chain uses TRBV7-2 and TRBJ1-5; no reliable D call. V dropped 3 bases and J dropped 0 bases, with 9 bases sitting between them. The CDR3 loop spans 15 amino acids. Germline V gene sequence: CDR1 SGHTA, CDR2 FQGNSA. CDR3 amino acids: CASSFLGNSNQPQHF. CDR3 bases: TGTGCCAGCAGCTTTTTAGGGAATAGCAATCAGCCCCAGCATTTT.

V gene TRBV7-8 combines with J gene TRBJ2-7; D gene unclear. Looked up from germline, CDR1 is SGHVS and CDR2 is FQNEAQ. Trimming took 5 bases from V and 3 from J, leaving 20 bases between them. The CDR3 has 16 amino acids. CDR3 loop: CASSPPFGTSHYEQYF. CDR3 sequence (DNA): TGTGCCAGCAGCCCCCCCTTTGGTACGTCACACTACGAGCAGTACTTC.

The rearrangement joins TRBV28 to TRBJ1-2; D unclear. V was clipped by 5 bases and J by 4 bases, with 14 bases between them. CDR1 and CDR2 from the germline V gene are MDHEN and SYDVKM. This CDR3 has 14 residues. CDR3 sequence (DNA): TGTGCCAGCAGTCTTCGTCCACAGTTCTATGGCTACACCTTC. Translated, it gives CASSLRPQFYGYTF.

The chain employs TRBV14 and TRBJ2-5, with D possibly called TRBD1 or TRBD2 (5 bases each). The length of the CDR3 is 16 residues. V lost 3 bases and J 1 base, leaving 15 bases between the germline ends. Germline V CDR1 and CDR2: SGHDN, FVKESK. CDR3 bases: TGTGCCAGCAGCCAGAGGGCGACGGGACCCCAAGAGACCCAGTACTTC. Residues: CASSQRATGPQETQYF.

Comment on this clone: At one of its ends the junction is not consistent with the germline gene, which may arise from a read error. The chain is built from TRBV7-9 and TRBJ2-2, with 7 positions matching TRBD1. Germline V gene lookup returns CDR1 SEHNR and CDR2 FQNEAQ (reference sequence). The CDR3 runs 18 residues. CDR3 DNA sequence: TGTGCCAGCAGCGTAGCCTCGACAGGGAACCTGGGGGACGGGGAGCTGTTTTTT. Protein product: CASSVASTGNLGDGELFF.

The chain recombines TRBV29-1 with TRBJ2-6; 9 nucleotides match TRBD1. Germline V gives CDR1 SQVTM, CDR2 ANQGSEA. V shed 6 bases and J 0 bases; nucleotides not matched to a gene: 9. CDR3 length equals 17 residues. The CDR3 coding sequence is TGCAGCGTAAAGCCCGGGACAGGGTACTCTGGGGCCAACGTCCTGACTTTC. Amino acids: CSVKPGTGYSGANVLTF.

This sequence joins TRBV27 and TRBJ1-5; the match to TRBD1 covers 8 bases. This CDR3 region has 17 residues. The germline V gene has CDR1 MNHEY and CDR2 SMNVEV (reference sequence). V gave up 1 base and J gave up 0 bases; unmatched junction bases: 5. As DNA, the CDR3 is TGTGCCAGCAGTTTATTTGGGACAGGATATAGCAATCAGCCCCAGCATTTT. Translation: CASSLFGTGYSNQPQHF.

This clone was counted once. The chain couples TRBV7-2 to TRBJ2-1; D is perhaps TRBD2 (6 bases). The ends were cut back, 3 bases at V and 5 bases at J, with 23 bases in the middle. The CDR3 spans 18 residues. Germline V gives CDR1 SGHTA, CDR2 FQGNSA. CDR3 residues: CASSFPQRRDLLNNEQFF. In DNA form, the CDR3 reads TGTGCCAGCAGCTTTCCTCAAAGGCGGGACCTTCTTAACAATGAGCAGTTCTTC.

The V gene is TRBV6-1, the J gene TRBJ1-2; D gene unclear. The CDR3 runs to 11 residues. Germline CDR1 and CDR2: MNHNS and SASEGT. V was shortened by 6 bases and J by 5 bases, with 7 bases between the two germline ends. Written as DNA, the CDR3 is TGTGCCAGCAGGGCAATTTATGGCTACACCTTC. Encoded protein: CASRAIYGYTF.

The V call is TRBV7-9, the J call TRBJ2-7; no definite D call. The CDR3 totals 15 residues. V was clipped by 4 bases and J by 3 bases, with 16 bases between them. The V gene's germline CDR1 is SEHNR and CDR2 FQNEAQ (reference sequence). The chain's CDR3 is CASSSEGPHLYEQYF. DNA for the CDR3: TGTGCCAGCAGCTCCGAAGGCCCACACCTCTACGAGCAGTACTTC.

The CDR3: CASSEGVTGDTQYF. CDR3 in DNA: TGTGCCAGCAGCGAGGGGGTTACCGGAGATACGCAGTATTTT. The V and J genes are TRBV9 and TRBJ2-3, with TRBD1 as a possible D gene (6 bases). CDR1 and CDR2 from the germline V gene are SGDLS and YYNGEE. The V gene lost 3 bases and the J gene lost 5 bases, with 13 bases spanning the gap. The CDR3 sequence is 14 residues long. Filled out from reference TRBV9 and TRBJ2-3, the complete variable domain reads DSGVTQTPKHLITATGQRVTLRCSPRSGDLSVYWYQQSLDQGLQFLIQYYNGEERAKGNILERFSAQQFPDLHSELNLSSLELGDSALYFCASSEGVTGDTQYFGPGTRLTVL.

V and J are TRBV19 and TRBJ2-7; D ambiguous. The CDR3 consists of 13 residues. Germline values: CDR1 LNHDA, CDR2 SQIVND (reference sequence). V was pared by 0 bases and J by 4 bases, with 7 bases between. CDR3 DNA sequence: TGTGCCAGTAGTATAGATCCAAGGTACGAGCAGTACTTC. Its translation is CASSIDPRYEQYF.

The chain uses TRBV28 and TRBJ2-7, with TRBD2 matching 7 bases. The CDR3 runs 13 residues. V was clipped by 5 bases and J by 3 bases; unmatched bases: 4. Germline CDR1 and CDR2: MDHEN and SYDVKM. In DNA, the CDR3 is TGTGCCAGCAGTCTAGCGGCGGTCTACGAGCAGTACTTC. This codes for CASSLAAVYEQYF.

This chain links TRBV6-1 with TRBJ2-3; D is tentatively TRBD1 or TRBD2 (5 bases each). Germline lookup yields CDR1 MNHNS and CDR2 SASEGT. The V and J ends lost 6 bases and 0 bases respectively, with 13 bases between them. The CDR3 length is 15 residues. The CDR3 DNA sequence: TGTGCCAGCAGGGGGACGGTTTCTAGCACAGATACGCAGTATTTT. Protein sequence: CASRGTVSSTDTQYF.

The V call is TRBV28, the J call TRBJ2-5; weak D call: TRBD1 (5 bases). CDR1 is MDHEN and CDR2 is SYDVKM in the germline V gene. This CDR3 contains 15 residues. V lost 5 bases to trimming and J lost 2 bases, with 15 bases between them. CDR3 sequence (DNA): TGTGCCAGCAGTACGCGCAGGGTACCTCAAGAGACCCAGTACTTC. This sequence encodes CASSTRRVPQETQYF.

The chain joins TRBV10-1 to TRBJ2-5, with a tentative D call TRBD1 (6 bases). V dropped 3 bases and J dropped 2 bases, with 7 bases sitting between them. This CDR3 has 13 amino acids. Germline V gene lookup returns CDR1 WNHNN and CDR2 SYGVQD (reference sequence). As DNA, the CDR3 is TGCGCCAGCAGTGAAGACAGGCAAGAGACCCAGTACTTC. It encodes CASSEDRQETQYF.

The chain is built from TRBV28 and TRBJ2-1; maybe TRBD1 (5 bases). CDR3 length equals 17 residues. Germline V CDR1 and CDR2: MDHEN, SYDVKM. V gave up 6 bases and J gave up 2 bases, with 20 bases separating them. DNA of the CDR3: TGTGCCAGCAGCCCCCAGGGCAGGGTCACTACCTACAATGAGCAGTTCTTC. Protein sequence: CASSPQGRVTTYNEQFF.

This clone was observed a single time. This chain connects TRBV28 to TRBJ1-5; D perhaps matches TRBD1 (5 bases). This CDR3 spans 17 amino acids. V lost 0 bases to trimming and J lost 2 bases, with 14 bases between them. Looked up from germline, CDR1 is MDHEN and CDR2 is SYDVKM. The CDR3 DNA is TGTGCCAGCAGTTTATGGGTTGGCAGGGATGGCAATCAGCCCCAGCATTTT. Protein product: CASSLWVGRDGNQPQHF.

A word on this clone: The sample holds other DNA sequences that translate to the same CDR3. The chain has TRBV7-9 and TRBJ1-2; D unresolved. Trimming left V 1 base short and J 3 bases short, with 6 bases between. Germline CDR1 SEHNR, CDR2 FQNEAQ (reference sequence). There are 13 residues in the CDR3. The CDR3 DNA reads as TGTGCCAGCAGCTTAGACAGAGACTATGGCTACACCTTC. As protein: CASSLDRDYGYTF.

This clone was observed a single time. J is TRBJ2-7 and V is TRBV10-3; D is perhaps TRBD1 or TRBD2 (5 bases each). V was clipped by 3 bases and J by 6 bases, with 12 bases between them. This CDR3 comprises 13 residues. Looked up from germline, CDR1 is ENHRY and CDR2 is SYGVKD. CDR3 coding DNA: TGTGCCATCAGTGAAGGACGGGGCGGCGAGCAGTACTTC. This translates into CAISEGRGGEQYF.

The chain joins TRBV5-6 to TRBJ2-7; 10 bases agree with TRBD1. This CDR3 region has 16 residues. CDR1 is SGHDT and CDR2 is YYEEEE in the germline V gene. V lost 2 bases to trimming and J lost 3 bases; unmatched junction nucleotides: 8. Here the CDR3 DNA reads TGTGCCAGCAGCTTCGAGCTGGACAGGGGGTTCTACGAGCAGTACTTC. Protein sequence: CASSFELDRGFYEQYF.

This clone came up once. This chain connects TRBV13 to TRBJ2-2; D may be TRBD2 (5 bases). The germline V gene encodes CDR1 PRHDT and CDR2 FYEKMQ (reference sequence). The CDR3 length is 17 residues. The V and J ends lost 4 bases and 4 bases respectively, with 19 bases between them. CDR3 amino acids: CASSSLGEGTGTGELFF. CDR3 DNA sequence: TGTGCCAGCAGCTCCCTCGGAGAGGGTACGGGCACCGGGGAGCTGTTTTTT.

This clone appeared a few times. Other nucleotide sequences from this sample produce the same CDR3. The rearrangement uses TRBV28 and TRBJ1-1, with D tentatively TRBD1 (5 bases). The germline V gene has CDR1 MDHEN and CDR2 SYDVKM. The CDR3 length is 13 residues. V was cut by 2 bases and J by 2 bases, with 6 bases left in between. The CDR3, as DNA: TGTGCCAGCAGTTTAAGGACAAACACTGAAGCTTTCTTT. Translation: CASSLRTNTEAFF.